This TCR beta chain was recorded in a study of cytomegalovirus exposure and HLA in healthy donors. Overall study findings and caveats: TRBV6-2, TRBV6-3 and some other V segments were unresolvable in 87-base-pair reads. For most TCR beta V segments, an earlier analysis put the productive rate at about 87% or about 30% of the time.

This clone was detected once. Antigen: not known. This PCR relied on a set of 60 Vbeta primers and 13 Jbeta primers. Here immunoSEQ multiplex PCR was the method, and the copy in TCRdb shows in-frame clones only, minus some. The profile shows roughly 140,000 clones, 60% to 85% of them singletons. The CDR3 covers 16 residues. The germline V gene encodes CDR1 SGHRS and CDR2 YFSETQ. Losses at the gene ends were 4 bases for V and 2 bases for J; bases not matched to a gene: 7. Sample: PBMCs. This clonotype was sampled from a woman aged 40 to 50 in good health and CMV-seropositive. The gene calls are TRBV5-1 and TRBJ1-3; 9 bases are shared with TRBD1. CDR3 protein: CASSGGQGEAGNTIYF. The CDR3 nucleotides are TGCGCCAGCAGCGGGGGACAGGGAGAAGCTGGAAACACCATATATTTT.